This T cell receptor (beta chain) was obtained from a study of shared clonotypes between healthy human individuals (dated by TCRdb to the early 2020s). At the level of the whole study: A couple of women and a few men aged 18 to 49 years were included in the cohort. To estimate repertoire size and how much clonotype sharing occurs between individuals, the study deeply sequenced the blood TCR repertoires of roughly 5 healthy adults. To increase sequencing depth and limit assay-specific biases, TCR repertoire library preparation and sequencing were carried out by different laboratories using diverse techniques. Leukapheresis yielded between about 0.94 and 9 billion PBMCs per donor. For each donor, three plates each were used for CD4 naive and CD4 memory, two plates were used for CD8 naive, and one plate was used for CD8 memory.

TCR CDR3 regions were amplified from genomic DNA by multiplex PCR using the deep immunoSEQ assay. Genomic DNA extracted from each cell subset was distributed evenly over all wells of several immunoSEQ 96-well plates, and each plate served as one replicate. For sorted subsets, roughly 0.2 ug genomic DNA, equal to 30,000 or so T cell genomes, was loaded into each replicate PCR. Purified libraries were measured with a Qubit 3.0 fluorometer, size-checked on a Bioanalyzer 2100, and measured again with the KAPA Library Quantification kit. Each immunoSEQ 96-well plate was sequenced on its own single-read 150-cycle Illumina NextSeq 550 flow cell. Per the authors' processing: Because the immunoSEQ output included only junctional sequences and no quality scores, the filtering could not be the same as the filtering used for full-length reads. To assign V/J genes and CDR3, sequences were annotated using PyIR, a Python wrapper for IgBLAST v1.9, with IMGT germline references. Reads were filtered out if the reads had weak V/J assignments (E-value above 1e-6), no CDR3, stop codons, out-of-frame junctions, or ambiguous translated residues. V3J clonotypes were defined by identical inferred V gene, J gene, and CDR3 amino acid sequence. The percentage overlap between two repertoires was calculated by dividing the number of shared unique clonotypes by the size of the smaller repertoire. Three approaches were used to assess repertoire richness: RTK rarefaction, the Chao1 estimator, and Recon v2.1 estimates of unobserved clonotypes. Generation probabilities for all TCRbeta clonotypes obtained by the gDNA method from a handful of donors were computed using OLGA. TCRdb obtained this table from immuneACCESS and retained in-frame rearrangements with V and J assigned. These tables miss some clones; where compared with another copy, unresolved V genes account for less than half of the shortfall, and the remainder is unexplained. D and trimming were read from the DNA, whereas the V and J calls and clone size are those reported in that table. For this sample there are around 2,000,000 clones; more than 85% appear just once. The biggest ten clones account for around 1.7% of the sample.

To note about this clone: Its specific antigen is unknown. No clone much larger than this one lies a single base away; base qualities are absent.

Study-wide findings and limitations: Estimated clonotype richness was generally larger for naive than for memory subsets. Based on pairwise subsampling, the degree of clonotype sharing among donors was expected to be affected by sequencing depth. Rarefaction of sorted-subset datasets indicated incomplete sequencing despite the large sequencing depth. Across four donors, around 5.4% of naive CD4, roughly 3.5% of naive CD8, about 2.3% of memory CD4, and roughly 0.4% of memory CD8 clonotypes were shared. Sampling was restricted to blood, and TCR repertoires in tissues likely differ from the TCR repertoires found in blood. Because the study included only a small number of donors, the genetic and exposure-history diversity represented was limited. Clonotypes shared by all four sorted-subset donors showed higher generation probabilities than non-shared clonotypes.

CD8 naive samples were obtained by positive selection for CCR7 among CD45RO-negative cells, yielding a CD45RA+CCR7+ population from which TemRA cells were excluded. The donors were healthy, HIV-negative adults who had no recently reported acute infections or vaccinations. Only Caucasian adults living in Nashville, Tennessee, USA were represented among the donors. Blood was obtained by leukapheresis, after which PBMCs were separated by Ficoll-Histopaque density gradient centrifugation and cryopreserved in liquid nitrogen vapor phase. Analytical flow cytometry was used to check the purity and quantity of each magnetically sorted T cell population. Genomic DNA was isolated from each sorted fraction and quantified by UV absorbance on a Nanodrop 2000c. The sequenced sample consisted of naive CD8+ T cells from PBMCs. The cell subset or site label, read with the paper, signifies: CD45RA+CCR7+. This clonotype was obtained from a man aged 18 to 35 in good health. Some clones in this sample may be carry-over from other donors' samples.

The CDR3 sequence is CASSFGPQGGSYNEQFF. The nucleotide sequence is TGTGCCAGCAGTTTTGGCCCTCAGGGAGGTTCCTACAATGAGCAGTTCTTC. The rearrangement combines TRBV27 with TRBJ2-1; TRBD2 is possibly the D segment (6 matching bases). The CDR1 and CDR2 encoded by the germline V gene (reference sequence) are MNHEY and SMNVEV. A distance of 16 bases separates the germline ends of V and J, which lose 3 bases and 1 base respectively. Including cysteine and phenylalanine, the CDR3 has 17 amino acids. The DNA shown is the 51-base CDR3, in frame from base 1.